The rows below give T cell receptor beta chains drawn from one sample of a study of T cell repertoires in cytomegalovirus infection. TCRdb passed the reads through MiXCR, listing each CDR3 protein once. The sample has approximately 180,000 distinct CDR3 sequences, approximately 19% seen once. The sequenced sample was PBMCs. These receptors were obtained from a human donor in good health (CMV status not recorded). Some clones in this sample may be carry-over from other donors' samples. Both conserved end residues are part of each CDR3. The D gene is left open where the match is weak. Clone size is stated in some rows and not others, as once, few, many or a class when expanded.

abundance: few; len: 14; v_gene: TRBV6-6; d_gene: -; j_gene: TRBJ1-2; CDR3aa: CASRLGGRNYGYTF; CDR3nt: TGTGCCAGCAGACTAGGGGGGCGGAACTATGGCTACACCTTC
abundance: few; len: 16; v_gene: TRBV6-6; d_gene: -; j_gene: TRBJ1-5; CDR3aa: CASRPPGQYSNQPQHF; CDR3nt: TGTGCCAGCAGACCCCCGGGACAATATAGCAATCAGCCCCAGCATTTT
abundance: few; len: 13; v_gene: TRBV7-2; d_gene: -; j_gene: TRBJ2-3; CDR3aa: CASSLGKEDTQYF; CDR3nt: TGTGCCAGCAGCTTAGGAAAGGAAGATACGCAGTATTTT
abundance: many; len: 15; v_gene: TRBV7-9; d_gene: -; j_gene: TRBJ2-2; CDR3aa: CASSPQQGRSGELFF; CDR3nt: TGTGCCAGCAGCCCGCAACAGGGTCGGAGCGGGGAGCTGTTTTTT
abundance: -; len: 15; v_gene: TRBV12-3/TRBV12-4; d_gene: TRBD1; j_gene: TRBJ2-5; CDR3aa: CASSFSGTGQETQYF; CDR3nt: TGTGCCAGCAGTTTCTCCGGGACAGGCCAAGAGACCCAGTACTTC
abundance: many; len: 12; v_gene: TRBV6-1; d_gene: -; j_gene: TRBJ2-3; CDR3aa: CASSSLPDTQYF; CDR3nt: TGTGCCAGCTCATCTCTTCCAGATACGCAGTATTTT
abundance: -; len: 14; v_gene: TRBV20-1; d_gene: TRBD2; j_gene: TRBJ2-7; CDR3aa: CSARQRESSYEQYF; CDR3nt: TGCAGTGCTAGGCAGCGGGAGTCTTCCTACGAGCAGTACTTC
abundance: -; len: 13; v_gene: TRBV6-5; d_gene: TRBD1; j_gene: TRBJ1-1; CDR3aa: CASLDRGGTEAFF; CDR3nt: TGTGCCAGCCTGGACAGGGGAGGGACTGAAGCTTTCTTT
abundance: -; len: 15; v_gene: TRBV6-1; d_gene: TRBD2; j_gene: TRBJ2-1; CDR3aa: CASSERSGGYNEQFF; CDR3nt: TGTGCCAGCAGTGAAAGAAGCGGGGGTTACAATGAGCAGTTCTTC
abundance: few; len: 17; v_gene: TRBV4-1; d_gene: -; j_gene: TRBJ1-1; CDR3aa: CASSQGWSAGMNTEAFF; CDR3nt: TGCGCCAGCAGCCAAGGATGGTCGGCGGGCATGAACACTGAAGCTTTCTTT
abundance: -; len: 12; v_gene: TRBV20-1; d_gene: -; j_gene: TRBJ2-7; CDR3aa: CSALRLGYEQYF; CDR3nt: TGCAGTGCCCTAAGATTGGGTTACGAGCAGTACTTC
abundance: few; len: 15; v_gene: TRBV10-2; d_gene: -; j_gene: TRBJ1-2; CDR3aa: CASSTPGDFNYGYTF; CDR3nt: TGCGCCAGCAGTACCCCGGGTGATTTTAACTATGGCTACACCTTC
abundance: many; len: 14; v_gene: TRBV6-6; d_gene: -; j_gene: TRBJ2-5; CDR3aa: CASSYPGYQETQYF; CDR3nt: TGTGCCAGCAGTTATCCGGGCTACCAAGAGACCCAGTACTTC
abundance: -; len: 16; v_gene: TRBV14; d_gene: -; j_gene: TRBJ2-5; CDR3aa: CASSPNFGGIQETQYF; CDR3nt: TGTGCCAGCAGCCCGAATTTCGGGGGTATCCAAGAGACCCAGTACTTC
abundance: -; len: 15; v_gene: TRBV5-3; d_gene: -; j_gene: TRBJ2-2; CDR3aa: CASSSGTAGTGELFF; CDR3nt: TGTGCCAGCAGCTCTGGGACCGCGGGGACCGGGGAGCTGTTTTTT
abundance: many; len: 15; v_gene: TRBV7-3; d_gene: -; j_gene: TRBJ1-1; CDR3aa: CASSLTGDLNTEAFF; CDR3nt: TGTGCCAGCAGCTTAACGGGGGACTTGAACACTGAAGCTTTCTTT
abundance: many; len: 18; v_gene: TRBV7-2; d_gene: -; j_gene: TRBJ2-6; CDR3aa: CASSLGGLMFSGANVLTF; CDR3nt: TGTGCCAGCAGCTTAGGAGGACTGATGTTCTCTGGGGCCAACGTCCTGACTTTC
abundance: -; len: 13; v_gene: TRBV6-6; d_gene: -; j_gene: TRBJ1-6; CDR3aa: CASTDRSNSPLHF; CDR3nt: TGTGCCAGCACCGACAGGAGCAATTCACCCCTCCACTTT
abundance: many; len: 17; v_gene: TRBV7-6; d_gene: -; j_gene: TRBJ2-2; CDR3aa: CASSPSPGYPGTGELFF; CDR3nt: TGTGCCAGCAGCCCCTCCCCCGGGTATCCGGGTACCGGGGAGCTGTTTTTT
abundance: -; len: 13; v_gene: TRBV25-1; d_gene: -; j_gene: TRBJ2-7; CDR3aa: CASSVTSRNEQYF; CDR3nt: TGTGCCAGCAGTGTGACTAGTCGCAACGAGCAGTACTTC
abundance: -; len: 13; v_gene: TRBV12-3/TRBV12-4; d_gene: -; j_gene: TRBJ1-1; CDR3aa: CACSSQVNTEAFF; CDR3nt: TGTGCCTGCAGTTCTCAGGTGAACACTGAAGCTTTCTTT
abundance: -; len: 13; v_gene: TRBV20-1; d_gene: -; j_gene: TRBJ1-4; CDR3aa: CSASDTGGEKLFF; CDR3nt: TGCAGTGCTTCTGACACGGGTGGTGAAAAACTGTTTTTT
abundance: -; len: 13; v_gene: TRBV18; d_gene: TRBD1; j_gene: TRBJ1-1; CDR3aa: CASRQGMNTEAFF; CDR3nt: TGTGCCAGCCGACAGGGGATGAACACTGAAGCTTTCTTT
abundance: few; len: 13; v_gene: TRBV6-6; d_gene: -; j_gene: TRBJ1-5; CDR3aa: CASRKDNNQPQHF; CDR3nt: TGTGCCAGCAGGAAGGACAACAATCAGCCCCAGCATTTT
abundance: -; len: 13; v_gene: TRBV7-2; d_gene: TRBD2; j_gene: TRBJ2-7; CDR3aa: CASRGEGLIEQYF; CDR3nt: TGTGCCAGCAGGGGGGAGGGCTTGATCGAGCAGTACTTC
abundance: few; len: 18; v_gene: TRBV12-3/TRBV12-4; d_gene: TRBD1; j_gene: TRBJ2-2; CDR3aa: CASRFWSDRGRKVGELFF; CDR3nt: TGTGCCAGCAGGTTTTGGTCGGACAGGGGGAGGAAGGTCGGGGAGCTGTTTTTT
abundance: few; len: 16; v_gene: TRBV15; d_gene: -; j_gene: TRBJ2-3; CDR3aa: CATSRHPKVSTDTQYF; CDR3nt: TGTGCCACCAGCAGACATCCGAAGGTTAGCACAGATACGCAGTATTTT
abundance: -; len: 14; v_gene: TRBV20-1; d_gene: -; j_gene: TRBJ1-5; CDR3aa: CSAQRGAVVQPQHF; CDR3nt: TGCAGTGCCCAGAGGGGGGCAGTAGTTCAGCCCCAGCATTTT
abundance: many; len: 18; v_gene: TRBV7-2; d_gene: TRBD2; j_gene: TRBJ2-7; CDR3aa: CASSPTGTSGRFSYEQYF; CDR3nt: TGTGCCAGCAGCCCGACCGGGACTAGCGGGAGGTTCTCCTACGAGCAGTACTTC
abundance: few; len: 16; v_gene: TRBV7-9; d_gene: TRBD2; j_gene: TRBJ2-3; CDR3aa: CASSLTGGRSTDTQYF; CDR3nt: TGTGCCAGCAGCTTAACCGGCGGGAGGAGCACAGATACGCAGTATTTT
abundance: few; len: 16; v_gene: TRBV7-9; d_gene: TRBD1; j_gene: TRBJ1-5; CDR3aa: CASTNRGSGSNQPQHF; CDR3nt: TGTGCCAGCACCAACAGGGGGTCAGGAAGCAATCAGCCCCAGCATTTT
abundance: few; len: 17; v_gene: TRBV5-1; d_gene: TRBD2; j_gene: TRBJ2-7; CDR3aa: CASSYGLAGGRSYEQYF; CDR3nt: TGCGCCAGCAGCTACGGACTAGCGGGAGGTCGCTCCTACGAGCAGTACTTC
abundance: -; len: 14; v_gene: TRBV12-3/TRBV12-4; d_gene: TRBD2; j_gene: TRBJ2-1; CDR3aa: CASGEAGGKNEQFF; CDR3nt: TGTGCCAGCGGAGAAGCGGGAGGGAAAAATGAGCAGTTCTTC
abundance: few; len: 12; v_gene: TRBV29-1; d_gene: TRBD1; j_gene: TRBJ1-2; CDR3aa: CSVWDRAYGYTF; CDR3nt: TGCAGCGTTTGGGACAGGGCCTATGGCTACACCTTC
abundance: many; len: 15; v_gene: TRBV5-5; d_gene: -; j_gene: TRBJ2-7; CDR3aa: CASSLSADKIYEQYF; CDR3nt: TGTGCCAGCAGCTTGTCCGCTGACAAAATCTACGAGCAGTACTTC
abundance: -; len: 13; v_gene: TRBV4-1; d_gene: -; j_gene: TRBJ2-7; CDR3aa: CASSWGTAYEQYF; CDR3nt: TGCGCCAGCAGCTGGGGAACCGCCTACGAGCAGTACTTC
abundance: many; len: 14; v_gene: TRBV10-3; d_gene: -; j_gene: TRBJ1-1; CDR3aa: CAISESGGVTEAFF; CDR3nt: TGTGCCATCAGTGAGTCTGGAGGGGTTACTGAAGCTTTCTTT
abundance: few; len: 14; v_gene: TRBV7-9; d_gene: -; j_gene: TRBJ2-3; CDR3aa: CASSSHWFTDTQYF; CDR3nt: TGTGCCAGCAGCTCCCACTGGTTCACAGATACGCAGTATTTT
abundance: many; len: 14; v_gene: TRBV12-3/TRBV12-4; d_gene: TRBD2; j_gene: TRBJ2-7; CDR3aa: CASSLAGGVEEQYF; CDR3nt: TGTGCCAGCAGCTTAGCGGGGGGGGTAGAGGAGCAGTACTTC
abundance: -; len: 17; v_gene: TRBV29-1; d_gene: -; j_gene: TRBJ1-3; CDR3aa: CSVVLLSDRRRGNTIYF; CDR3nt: TGCAGCGTTGTTCTTCTGTCCGACAGGAGGAGAGGAAACACCATATATTTT
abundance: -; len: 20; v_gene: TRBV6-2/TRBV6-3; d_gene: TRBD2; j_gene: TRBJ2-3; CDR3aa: CASSYPLHSGLAGGTDTQYF; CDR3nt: TGTGCCAGCAGTTACCCGCTCCACTCCGGACTAGCGGGAGGCACAGATACGCAGTATTTT
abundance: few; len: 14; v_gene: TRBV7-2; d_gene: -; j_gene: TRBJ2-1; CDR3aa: CASSLDRLGGEQFF; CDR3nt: TGTGCCAGCAGCTTAGATCGGCTAGGGGGTGAGCAGTTCTTC
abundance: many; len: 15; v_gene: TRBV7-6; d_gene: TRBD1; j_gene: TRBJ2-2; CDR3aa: CASSPDRGRNGELFF; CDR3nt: TGTGCCAGCAGCCCCGACAGGGGGCGGAACGGGGAGCTGTTTTTT
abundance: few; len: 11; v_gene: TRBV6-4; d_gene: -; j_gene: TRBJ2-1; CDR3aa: CASSDSKEQFF; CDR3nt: TGTGCCAGCAGTGACTCCAAAGAGCAGTTCTTC
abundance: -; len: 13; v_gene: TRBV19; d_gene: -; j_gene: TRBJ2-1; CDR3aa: CASLGRIDNEQFF; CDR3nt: TGTGCCAGTCTGGGACGCATCGACAATGAGCAGTTCTTC
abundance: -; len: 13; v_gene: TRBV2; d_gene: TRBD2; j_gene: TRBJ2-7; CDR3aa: CASLIPPGGEQYF; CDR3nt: TGTGCCAGCTTAATCCCGCCGGGAGGGGAGCAGTACTTC
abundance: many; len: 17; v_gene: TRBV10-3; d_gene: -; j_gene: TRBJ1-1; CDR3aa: CAISRLPSDTRATEAFF; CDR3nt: TGTGCCATCAGTCGCCTCCCATCGGACACGAGGGCCACTGAAGCTTTCTTT
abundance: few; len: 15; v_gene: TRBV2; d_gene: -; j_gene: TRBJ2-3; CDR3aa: CASSEISVIPRDRYF; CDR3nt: TGTGCCAGCAGTGAAATTTCAGTCATCCCCAGAGATCGGTATTTT
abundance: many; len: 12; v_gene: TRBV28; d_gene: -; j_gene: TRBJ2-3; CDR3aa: CASSLSRGGGYF; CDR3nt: TGTGCCAGCAGTTTAAGCCGGGGTGGAGGGTATTTT
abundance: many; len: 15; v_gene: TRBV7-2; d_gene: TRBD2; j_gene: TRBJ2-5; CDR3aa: CASTRGGGAQETQYF; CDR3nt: TGTGCCAGCACCCGGGGGGGGGGCGCCCAAGAGACCCAGTACTTC
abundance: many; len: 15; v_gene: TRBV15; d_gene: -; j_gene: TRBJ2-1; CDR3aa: CATSREALRDNEQFF; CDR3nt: TGTGCCACCAGCAGAGAGGCGTTACGAGACAATGAGCAGTTCTTC
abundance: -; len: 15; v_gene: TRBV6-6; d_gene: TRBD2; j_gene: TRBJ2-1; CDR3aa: CASSYKRGGYNEQFF; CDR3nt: TGTGCCAGCAGTTACAAGCGGGGTGGCTACAATGAGCAGTTCTTC
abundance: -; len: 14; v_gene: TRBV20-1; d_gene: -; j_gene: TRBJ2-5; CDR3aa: CSAREGTPQETQYF; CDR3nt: TGCAGTGCTAGAGAGGGGACTCCTCAGGAGACCCAGTACTTC
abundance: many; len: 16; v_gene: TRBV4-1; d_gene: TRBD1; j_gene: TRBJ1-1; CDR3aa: CASRPGQGTKNTEAFF; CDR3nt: TGCGCCAGCAGACCGGGACAGGGGACCAAGAACACTGAAGCTTTCTTT
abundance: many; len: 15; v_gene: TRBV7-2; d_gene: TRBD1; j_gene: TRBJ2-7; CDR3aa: CASRFGGTGAYEQYF; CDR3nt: TGTGCCAGCAGATTTGGAGGGACAGGGGCCTACGAGCAGTACTTC